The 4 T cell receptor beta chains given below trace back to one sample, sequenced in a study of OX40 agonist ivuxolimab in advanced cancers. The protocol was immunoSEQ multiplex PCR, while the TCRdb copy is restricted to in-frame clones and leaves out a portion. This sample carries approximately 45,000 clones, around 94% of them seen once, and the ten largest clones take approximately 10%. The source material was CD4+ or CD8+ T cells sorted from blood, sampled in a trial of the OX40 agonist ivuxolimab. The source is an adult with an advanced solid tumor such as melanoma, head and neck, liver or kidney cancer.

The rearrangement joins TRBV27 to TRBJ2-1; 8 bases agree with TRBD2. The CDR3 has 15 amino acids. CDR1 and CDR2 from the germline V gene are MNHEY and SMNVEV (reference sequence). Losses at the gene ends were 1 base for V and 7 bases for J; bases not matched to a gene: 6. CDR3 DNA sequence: TGTGCCAGCAGTTTATTAGCGGGACCTACAAATGAGCAGTTCTTC. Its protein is CASSLLAGPTNEQFF.

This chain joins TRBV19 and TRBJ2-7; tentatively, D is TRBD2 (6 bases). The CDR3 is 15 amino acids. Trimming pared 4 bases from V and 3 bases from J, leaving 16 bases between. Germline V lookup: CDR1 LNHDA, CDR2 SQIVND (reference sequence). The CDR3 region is CASSTGDPSFYEQYF. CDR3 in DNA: TGTGCCAGTAGTACGGGGGACCCTTCTTTCTACGAGCAGTACTTC.

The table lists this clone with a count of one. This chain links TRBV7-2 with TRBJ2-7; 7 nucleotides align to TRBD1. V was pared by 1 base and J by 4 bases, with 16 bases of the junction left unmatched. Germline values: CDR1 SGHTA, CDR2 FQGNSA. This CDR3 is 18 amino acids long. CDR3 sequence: CASSLGPPRGHVGYEQYF. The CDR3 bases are TGTGCCAGCAGCTTAGGGCCCCCTAGGGGGCATGTGGGGTACGAGCAGTACTTC. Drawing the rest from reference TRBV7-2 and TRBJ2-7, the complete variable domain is GAGVSQSPSNKVTEKGKDVELRCDPISGHTALYWYRQSLGQGLEFLIYFQGNSAPDKSGLPSDRFSAERTGGSVSTLTIQRTQQEDSAVYLCASSLGPPRGHVGYEQYFGPGTRLTVT.

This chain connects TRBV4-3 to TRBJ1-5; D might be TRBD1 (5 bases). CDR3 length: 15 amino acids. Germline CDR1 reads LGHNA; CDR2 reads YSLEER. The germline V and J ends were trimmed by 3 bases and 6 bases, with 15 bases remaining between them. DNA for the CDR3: TGCGCCAGCAGCCAGGACACCCGGCGGGGTCAGCCCCAGCATTTT. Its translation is CASSQDTRRGQPQHF.